The rows below give T cell receptor beta chains drawn from one sample of a study of cytomegalovirus exposure and HLA in healthy donors. The protocol was immunoSEQ multiplex PCR, while the TCRdb copy is restricted to in-frame clones and leaves out a portion. The sample includes approximately 100,000 clones, roughly 76% of them seen just once. Sequencing was done on a sample of PBMCs. The source is a man between 35 and 55 years old in good health and CMV-seronegative. Each CDR3 is given with its conserved first and last residue. Each record gives: V gene, J gene, D gene, clone size, CDR3 protein, CDR3 DNA. D genes are given only for firm matches. Size tells how often a clone was seen (once, few, many) or the class of an expanded clone, and some rows leave it out.

v_call: TRBV6-5
j_call: TRBJ2-1
d_call: TRBD1
clone_size: -
cdr3_aa: CASSEPGQGPEQFF
cdr3_nt: TGTGCCAGCAGTGAACCGGGACAGGGACCTGAGCAGTTCTTC

v_call: TRBV6-4
j_call: TRBJ1-1
d_call: -
clone_size: few
cdr3_aa: CASSDPFKNTEAFF
cdr3_nt: TGTGCCAGCAGTGACCCTTTTAAGAACACTGAAGCTTTCTTT

v_call: TRBV7-9
j_call: TRBJ1-2
d_call: -
clone_size: -
cdr3_aa: CASADSYYGYTF
cdr3_nt: TGTGCCAGTGCGGACAGCTACTATGGCTACACCTTC

v_call: TRBV7-3
j_call: TRBJ1-2
d_call: TRBD1
clone_size: -
cdr3_aa: CASSSDRGLGYTF
cdr3_nt: TGTGCCAGCAGCTCTGACAGGGGGCTAGGCTACACCTTC

v_call: TRBV6-5
j_call: TRBJ1-2
d_call: -
clone_size: few
cdr3_aa: CASRGGPTLYGYTF
cdr3_nt: TGTGCCAGCAGGGGTGGGCCCACCCTATATGGCTACACCTTC

v_call: TRBV27
j_call: TRBJ1-2
d_call: -
clone_size: -
cdr3_aa: CAPLGGYPGGGYTF
cdr3_nt: TGTGCCCCCCTGGGGGGATACCCGGGGGGGGGCTACACCTTC

v_call: TRBV9
j_call: TRBJ1-6
d_call: -
clone_size: -
cdr3_aa: CASSPLGRKGSPLHF
cdr3_nt: TGTGCCAGCAGCCCCTTGGGCCGTAAGGGGTCACCCCTCCACTTT

v_call: TRBV7-9
j_call: TRBJ1-1
d_call: TRBD1
clone_size: -
cdr3_aa: CASSLVRQGAGSTEAFF
cdr3_nt: TGTGCCAGCAGCTTAGTCCGACAGGGGGCAGGGAGCACTGAAGCTTTCTTT

v_call: TRBV7-8
j_call: TRBJ2-3
d_call: -
clone_size: -
cdr3_aa: CASSGPDTQYF
cdr3_nt: TGTGCCAGCAGCGGGCCAGATACGCAGTATTTT

v_call: TRBV5-4
j_call: TRBJ1-5
d_call: -
clone_size: -
cdr3_aa: CASSLVLGRDQPQHF
cdr3_nt: TGTGCCAGCAGCTTGGTTTTAGGGAGGGATCAGCCCCAGCATTTT

v_call: TRBV27
j_call: TRBJ1-6
d_call: -
clone_size: -
cdr3_aa: CASSFGRAYNSPLHF
cdr3_nt: TGTGCCAGCAGTTTTGGGCGCGCCTATAATTCACCCCTCCACTTT

v_call: TRBV27
j_call: TRBJ1-4
d_call: TRBD1
clone_size: -
cdr3_aa: CASSRQGASELFF
cdr3_nt: TGTGCCAGCAGCCGGCAGGGGGCGAGTGAACTGTTTTTT

v_call: TRBV5-8
j_call: TRBJ2-5
d_call: -
clone_size: -
cdr3_aa: CASSHLWTDLSRSQYF
cdr3_nt: TGTGCCAGCAGCCACCTATGGACAGACCTAAGTAGGTCCCAGTACTTC

v_call: TRBV6-5
j_call: TRBJ2-1
d_call: TRBD2
clone_size: -
cdr3_aa: CASRLTSGGYNEQFF
cdr3_nt: TGTGCCAGCAGGTTAACTAGCGGGGGCTACAATGAGCAGTTCTTC

v_call: TRBV5-1
j_call: TRBJ2-3
d_call: TRBD1
clone_size: -
cdr3_aa: CASSLEAGGFTDTQYF
cdr3_nt: TGCGCCAGCAGCTTGGAAGCAGGGGGATTCACAGATACGCAGTATTTT

v_call: TRBV19
j_call: TRBJ1-1
d_call: -
clone_size: -
cdr3_aa: CASSKEGGTEAFF
cdr3_nt: TGTGCCAGTAGTAAAGAGGGGGGCACTGAAGCTTTCTTT

v_call: TRBV7-9
j_call: TRBJ1-4
d_call: -
clone_size: -
cdr3_aa: CSSSLVLNNEKLFF
cdr3_nt: TGTTCCAGCAGCTTAGTACTGAATAATGAAAAACTGTTTTTT

v_call: TRBV6-1
j_call: TRBJ1-3
d_call: -
clone_size: -
cdr3_aa: CASSGFTGSSGNTIYF
cdr3_nt: TGTGCCAGCAGTGGTTTTACAGGTAGCTCTGGAAACACCATATATTTT

v_call: TRBV5-1
j_call: TRBJ2-1
d_call: -
clone_size: once
cdr3_aa: CASSLAGTSYNEQFF
cdr3_nt: TGCGCCAGCAGCTTGGCGGGAACATCTTACAATGAGCAGTTCTTC

v_call: TRBV4-3
j_call: TRBJ1-5
d_call: -
clone_size: once
cdr3_aa: CASSQDRGARQPQHF
cdr3_nt: TGCGCCAGCAGCCAAGATCGGGGGGCGAGACAGCCCCAGCATTTT

v_call: TRBV6-5
j_call: TRBJ1-1
d_call: -
clone_size: -
cdr3_aa: CASRYSGMNTEAFF
cdr3_nt: TGTGCCAGCAGGTACAGCGGAATGAACACTGAAGCTTTCTTT

v_call: TRBV11-2
j_call: TRBJ2-5
d_call: TRBD1
clone_size: -
cdr3_aa: CASSLGSRGIQETQYF
cdr3_nt: TGTGCCAGCAGCTTAGGGTCCAGGGGGATACAAGAGACCCAGTACTTC

v_call: TRBV6-1
j_call: TRBJ1-2
d_call: -
clone_size: -
cdr3_aa: CASSDTGQYGYTF
cdr3_nt: TGTGCCAGCAGTGATACAGGGCAGTATGGCTACACCTTC

v_call: TRBV4-2
j_call: TRBJ2-2
d_call: TRBD2
clone_size: -
cdr3_aa: CASTESTSGKNTGELFF
cdr3_nt: TGTGCCAGCACCGAATCGACTAGCGGGAAAAACACCGGGGAGCTGTTTTTT

v_call: TRBV19
j_call: TRBJ1-1
d_call: TRBD1
clone_size: -
cdr3_aa: CASNRRGQGGEAFF
cdr3_nt: TGTGCCAGTAACCGACGGGGACAGGGTGGTGAAGCTTTCTTT

v_call: TRBV5-5
j_call: TRBJ1-5
d_call: -
clone_size: few
cdr3_aa: CASSFYPGNQPQHF
cdr3_nt: TGTGCCAGCAGCTTTTATCCTGGCAATCAGCCCCAGCATTTT

v_call: TRBV25-1
j_call: TRBJ1-1
d_call: -
clone_size: -
cdr3_aa: CASSEIQENTEAFF
cdr3_nt: TGTGCCAGCAGTGAAATACAGGAGAACACTGAAGCTTTCTTT